The 10 T cell receptor beta chains given below trace back to one sample, sequenced in a study of T cell responses to AZD1222 COVID-19 vaccine. Libraries were prepared by immunoSEQ multiplex PCR; TCRdb keeps only in-frame clonotypes and omits some of them. The repertoire holds 45,000 to 70,000 clones, 89% seen once, with about 15% in the top ten. The material sequenced was peripheral blood, taken 28 days after the second AZD1222 dose. The receptors derive from an adult who received the AZD1222 COVID-19 vaccine.

This chain uses TRBV7-9 with TRBJ1-1, with D perhaps TRBD1 (5 bases). CDR1 SEHNR and CDR2 FQNEAQ come from the germline V gene (reference sequence). Trimming took off 5 bases at V and 2 bases at J, with 15 bases between the two ends. The CDR3 contains 15 residues. The CDR3: CASSGARGVNTEAFF. The CDR3 nucleotides are TGTGCCAGCAGCGGAGCCCGGGGGGTAAACACTGAAGCTTTCTTT.

V usage is TRBV20-1 and J usage is TRBJ2-2; 7 bases are a match to TRBD1. In germline, CDR1 is DFQATT, CDR2 SNEGSKA (reference sequence). This CDR3 has 14 residues. Trimming cost V 3 bases and J 8 bases; bases outside gene matches: 9. CDR3 loop: CSASFKGAGGELFF. CDR3 sequence (DNA): TGCAGTGCTAGTTTTAAGGGGGCGGGTGGGGAGCTGTTTTTT.

Only one count was recorded for this clone. The chain joins TRBV19 to TRBJ2-7; tentative D call: TRBD1 (5 bases). From germline, CDR1 is LNHDA and CDR2 SQIVND (reference sequence). Trimming removed 2 bases from V and 5 bases from J, with 10 bases in between. The CDR3 is made up of 13 amino acids. CDR3 region: CASSIIQGHEQYF. CDR3 sequence (DNA): TGTGCCAGTAGTATAATCCAGGGTCACGAGCAGTACTTC.

The V gene is TRBV2, the J gene TRBJ2-7; D may be TRBD1 (6 bases). The V end lost 4 bases, the J end lost 4 bases, and 14 bases lay between the germline ends. Germline lookup yields CDR1 SNHLY and CDR2 FYNNEI. The CDR3 covers 14 residues. The CDR3 loop is CASSGTVQIYEQYF. In DNA form, the CDR3 reads TGTGCCAGCAGTGGGACAGTCCAAATTTACGAGCAGTACTTC.

The CDR3 sequence: CASSFLLAGGTDTQYF. The CDR3 DNA follows: TGTGCCAGCAGCTTCTTATTAGCGGGAGGGACAGATACGCAGTATTTT. This sequence joins TRBV7-9 and TRBJ2-3; TRBD2 aligns across 11 bases. V shed 3 bases and J 3 bases; nucleotides not matched to a gene: 5. The CDR3 extends over 16 amino acids. Germline V gene sequence: CDR1 SEHNR, CDR2 FQNEAQ (reference sequence).

The chain combines TRBV3-1 (or the pseudogene TRBV3-2) with TRBJ2-2; 16 positions match TRBD2. The V segment lost 0 bases and the J segment 5 bases; nucleotides outside the gene matches: 3. The CDR3 has 18 amino acids. CDR1 and CDR2 from the germline V gene are LGHDT and YNNKEL (reference sequence). The CDR3 here is CASSQEGLAGGGTGELFF. CDR3 sequence (DNA): TGTGCCAGCAGCCAAGAGGGACTAGCGGGAGGGGGTACCGGGGAGCTGTTTTTT.

The rearrangement links TRBV7-2 to TRBJ2-3; TRBD2 matches at 9 bases. Germline trimming cut 4 bases from V and 4 bases from J; bases unmatched to any gene: 9. This CDR3 region has 16 residues. The germline V gene has CDR1 SGHTA and CDR2 FQGNSA. As DNA, the CDR3 is TGTGCCAGCAGCTCCCAACCGGGACTAGCCTCAGATACGCAGTATTTT. This encodes CASSSQPGLASDTQYF.

This clone occurred a few times. This chain uses TRBV9 with TRBJ1-2, with 11 bases identical to TRBD1. V lost 3 bases and J lost 5; bases outside the gene matches: 3. Looked up from germline, CDR1 is SGDLS and CDR2 is YYNGEE. The CDR3 length is 14 residues. CDR3 amino acids: CASSAGQGAYGYTF. Here the CDR3 DNA reads TGTGCCAGCAGCGCCGGACAGGGGGCATATGGCTACACCTTC. The full variable domain, its missing parts supplied by reference TRBV9 and TRBJ1-2, is DSGVTQTPKHLITATGQRVTLRCSPRSGDLSVYWYQQSLDQGLQFLIQYYNGEERAKGNILERFSAQQFPDLHSELNLSSLELGDSALYFCASSAGQGAYGYTFGSGTRLTVV.

This sequence joins TRBV7-3 and TRBJ2-2; 9 nucleotides align to TRBD2. The CDR3 has 15 residues. V lost 8 bases, J lost 5 bases, and 9 bases stayed unmatched. The germline V gene encodes CDR1 SGHTA and CDR2 FQGTGA. In DNA, the CDR3 is TGTGCCAGCTTCCCTAGCGGGACTGGAACCGGGGAGCTGTTTTTT. This encodes CASFPSGTGTGELFF.

This chain joins TRBV7-2 and TRBJ1-1; tentative D call: TRBD1 (5 bases). The CDR3 is 13 amino acids. The germline CDR1 and CDR2 sequences are SGHTA and FQGNSA. V lost 6 bases to trimming and J lost 6 bases, with 14 bases between them. DNA of the CDR3: TGTGCCAGCAGTGGGACTCCCTTCGCTGAAGCTTTCTTT. Translating it yields CASSGTPFAEAFF. The full variable domain, in which reference TRBV7-2 and TRBJ1-1 provide the parts outside the CDR3, is GAGVSQSPSNKVTEKGKDVELRCDPISGHTALYWYRQSLGQGLEFLIYFQGNSAPDKSGLPSDRFSAERTGGSVSTLTIQRTQQEDSAVYLCASSGTPFAEAFFGQGTRLTVV.